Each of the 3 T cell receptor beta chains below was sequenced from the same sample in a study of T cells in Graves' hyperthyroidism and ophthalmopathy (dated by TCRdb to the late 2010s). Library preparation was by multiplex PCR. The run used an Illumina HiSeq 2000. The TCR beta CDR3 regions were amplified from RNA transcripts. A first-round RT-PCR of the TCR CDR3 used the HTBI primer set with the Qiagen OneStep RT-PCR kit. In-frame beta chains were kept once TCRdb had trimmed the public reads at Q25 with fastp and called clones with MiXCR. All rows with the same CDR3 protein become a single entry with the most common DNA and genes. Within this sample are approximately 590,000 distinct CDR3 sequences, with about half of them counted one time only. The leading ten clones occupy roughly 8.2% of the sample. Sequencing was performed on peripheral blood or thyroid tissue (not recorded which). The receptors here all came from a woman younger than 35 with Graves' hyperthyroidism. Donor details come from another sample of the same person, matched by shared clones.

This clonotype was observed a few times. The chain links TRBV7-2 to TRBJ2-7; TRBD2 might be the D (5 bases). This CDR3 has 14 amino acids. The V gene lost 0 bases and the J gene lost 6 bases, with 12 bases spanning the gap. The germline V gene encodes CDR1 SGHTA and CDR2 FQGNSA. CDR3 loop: CASSLAGVVFEQYF. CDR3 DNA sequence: TGTGCCAGCAGCTTAGCGGGAGTTGTGTTCGAGCAGTACTTC. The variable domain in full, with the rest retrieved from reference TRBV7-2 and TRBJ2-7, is GAGVSQSPSNKVTEKGKDVELRCDPISGHTALYWYRQSLGQGLEFLIYFQGNSAPDKSGLPSDRFSAERTGGSVSTLTIQRTQQEDSAVYLCASSLAGVVFEQYFGPGTRLTVT.

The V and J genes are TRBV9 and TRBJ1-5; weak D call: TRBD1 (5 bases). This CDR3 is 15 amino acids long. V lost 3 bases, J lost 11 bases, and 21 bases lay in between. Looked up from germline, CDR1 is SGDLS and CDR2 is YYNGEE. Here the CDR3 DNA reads TGTGCCAGCAGCGAGGTGGGGGGTAACGCGGAGACCCAGCATTTT. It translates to CASSEVGGNAETQHF.

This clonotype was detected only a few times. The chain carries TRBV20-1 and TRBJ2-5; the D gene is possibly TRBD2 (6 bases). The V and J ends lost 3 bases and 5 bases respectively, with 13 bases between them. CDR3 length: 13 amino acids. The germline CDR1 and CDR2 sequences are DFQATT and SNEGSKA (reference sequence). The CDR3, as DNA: TGCAGTGCTAGGACTAGTTCATTCGAGACCCAGTACTTC. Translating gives CSARTSSFETQYF.